Below are 12 T cell receptor beta chains sequenced from a single sample in a study of regulatory and conventional T cells in RAG deficiency. Sequenced by immunoSEQ multiplex PCR; TCRdb stores in-frame clones only, minus some. The table has around 31,000 clones, over 80% seen once. The data were also submitted as part of a second study, on regulatory T cells. According to that study: The PCR used 52 TRBV and 13 TRBJ primers.

Sequencing was performed on CD8+ T cells sorted from blood. The source of these receptors is a human donor in good health.

This chain links TRBV15 with TRBJ2-3, with D possibly being TRBD2 (6 bases). Germline CDR1 and CDR2: LNHNV and YYDKDF (reference sequence). The CDR3 sequence is 14 residues long. The V gene lost 9 bases and the J gene lost 1 base, with 14 bases spanning the gap. The DNA of the CDR3 is TGTGCCACGGCGGGGATTTGGGGCACAGATACGCAGTATTTT. This encodes CATAGIWGTDTQYF.

The rearrangement links TRBV30 to TRBJ1-2; D gene unclear. V shed 2 bases and J shed 12 bases, with 16 bases lying between them. The CDR3 extends over 12 amino acids. CDR1 is GTSNPN and CDR2 is SVGIG in the germline V gene (reference sequence). CDR3 residues: CAWSNGKMSDTF. CDR3 nucleotide sequence: TGTGCCTGGAGTAATGGGAAGATGTCCGACACCTTC.

The chain combines TRBV28 with TRBJ2-7; 8 bases align to TRBD1. This CDR3 has 15 residues. J was trimmed by 4 bases and V by 3 bases; bases with no gene match: 8. The germline V gene has CDR1 MDHEN and CDR2 SYDVKM. CDR3 residues: CASSFSPGQEYEQYF. CDR3 in DNA: TGTGCCAGCAGTTTCTCCCCGGGACAGGAGTACGAGCAGTACTTC.

This chain joins TRBV5-1 and TRBJ2-1; no clear D. The CDR3 has 14 residues. Germline V CDR1 and CDR2: SGHRS, YFSETQ. V lost 0 bases and J 3 bases, leaving 7 bases between the germline ends. This CDR3 reads CASSLERNYNEQFF. DNA of the CDR3: TGCGCCAGCAGCTTGGAGCGAAACTACAATGAGCAGTTCTTC.

This chain's CDR3 is CASSLAGLNTGELFF. CDR3 coding DNA: TGTGCCAGCAGCTTAGCAGGGTTGAACACCGGGGAGCTGTTTTTT. V is TRBV7-9 and J is TRBJ2-2, with no clear D. In germline, CDR1 is SEHNR, CDR2 FQNEAQ (reference sequence). CDR3 length equals 15 residues. The germline V and J ends were trimmed by 0 bases and 1 base, with 6 bases remaining between them.

The V gene is TRBV7-3, the J gene TRBJ2-1; tentatively, D is TRBD1 (5 bases). The CDR3 is 12 amino acids. The germline V and J ends were trimmed by 5 bases and 9 bases, with 11 bases remaining between them. The germline gives CDR1 SGHTA, CDR2 FQGTGA. The CDR3 here is CASSTQGAEQFF. CDR3 in DNA: TGTGCCAGCAGCACCCAGGGCGCTGAGCAGTTCTTC.

The rearrangement uses TRBV2 and TRBJ2-7; D unclear. CDR3 length: 13 amino acids. Trimming took 3 bases from V and 3 from J, leaving 9 bases between them. CDR1 is SNHLY, CDR2 FYNNEI, per germline. In DNA, the CDR3 is TGTGCCAGCAGTGACAGTACAAGCTACGAGCAGTACTTC. It yields the protein CASSDSTSYEQYF.

The chain couples TRBV28 to TRBJ2-5; weak D call: TRBD1 (7 bases). There are 17 residues in the CDR3. Looked up from germline, CDR1 is MDHEN and CDR2 is SYDVKM. V lost 5 bases and J lost 3, with 22 bases in between. The CDR3 DNA reads TGTGCCAGCAGTCCAGGGAGGACAGGCTGGGGGGAAGAGACCCAGTACTTC. This codes for CASSPGRTGWGEETQYF.

This chain joins TRBV6-5 and TRBJ1-1; a possible D gene is TRBD1 (5 bases). The CDR3 is 13 amino acids. Trimming pared 6 bases from V and 4 bases from J, leaving 12 bases between. Germline-derived CDR1 and CDR2 are MNHEY and SVGAGI. The CDR3 nucleotides are TGTGCCAGCAGGGGATCCGGGGGCACTGAAGCTTTCTTT. Its translation: CASRGSGGTEAFF.

This clone occurred once. The chain links TRBV19 to TRBJ1-4; D perhaps matches TRBD1 (6 bases). Trimming took off 6 bases at V and 8 bases at J, with 13 bases between the two ends. The V gene's germline CDR1 is LNHDA and CDR2 SQIVND (reference sequence). The CDR3 runs to 13 residues. The CDR3 DNA follows: TGTGCCAGTAGACGCCAGGGGTTCGAAAAACTGTTTTTT. Protein: CASRRQGFEKLFF.

This clone came up a few times. The CDR3 reads CASRDRDTGELFF. Here the CDR3 DNA reads TGTGCCAGCCGGGACAGGGACACCGGGGAGCTGTTTTTT. The V and J genes are TRBV11-3 and TRBJ2-2, with 9 nucleotides matching TRBD1. V was pared by 8 bases and J by 3 bases, with 1 base of the junction left unmatched. CDR1 is SGHNT and CDR2 is YENEEA in the germline V gene. The CDR3 length is 13 residues.

The gene calls are TRBV6-6 and TRBJ1-2; 9 nucleotides match TRBD1. CDR3 length: 13 amino acids. Germline V gene lookup returns CDR1 MNHNY and CDR2 SVGAGI (reference sequence). V trimming: 5 bases; J trimming: 6 bases; junction bases outside the gene matches: 4. CDR3 nucleotide sequence: TGTGCCAGCAGTGGGGACAGGGATAATGGCTACACCTTC. Translated: CASSGDRDNGYTF.